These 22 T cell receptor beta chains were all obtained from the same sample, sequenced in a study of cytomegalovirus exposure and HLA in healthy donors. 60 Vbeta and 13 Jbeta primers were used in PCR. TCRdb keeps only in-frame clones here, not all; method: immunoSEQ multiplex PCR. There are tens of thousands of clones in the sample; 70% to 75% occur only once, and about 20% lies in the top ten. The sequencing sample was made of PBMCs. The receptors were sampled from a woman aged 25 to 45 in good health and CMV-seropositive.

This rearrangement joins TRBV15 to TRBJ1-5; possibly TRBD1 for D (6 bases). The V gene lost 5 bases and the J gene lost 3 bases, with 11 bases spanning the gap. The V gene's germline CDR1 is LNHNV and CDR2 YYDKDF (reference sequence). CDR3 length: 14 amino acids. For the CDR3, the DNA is TGTGCCACCAGCGAACAGGGTTCCAATCAGCCCCAGCATTTT. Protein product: CATSEQGSNQPQHF.

CDR3 sequence: CATSRDPGEKLFF. The DNA of the CDR3 is TGTGCCACCAGCAGAGATCCGGGGGAAAAACTGTTTTTT. The chain links TRBV15 to TRBJ1-4; D call uncertain. CDR3 length: 13 residues. V lost 0 bases and J lost 8, with 7 bases in between. Looked up from germline, CDR1 is LNHNV and CDR2 is YYDKDF (reference sequence).

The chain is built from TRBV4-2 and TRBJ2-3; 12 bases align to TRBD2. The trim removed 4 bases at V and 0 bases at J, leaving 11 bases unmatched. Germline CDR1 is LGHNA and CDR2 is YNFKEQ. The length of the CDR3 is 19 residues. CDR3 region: CASSPGAGLAGRSTDTQYF. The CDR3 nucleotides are TGTGCCAGCAGCCCAGGTGCAGGACTAGCGGGAAGAAGCACAGATACGCAGTATTTT.

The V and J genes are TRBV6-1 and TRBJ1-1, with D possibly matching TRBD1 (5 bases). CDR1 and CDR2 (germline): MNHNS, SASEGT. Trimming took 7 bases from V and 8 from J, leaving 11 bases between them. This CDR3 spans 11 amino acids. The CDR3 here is CASNMGREAFF. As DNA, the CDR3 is TGTGCCAGCAATATGGGGCGGGAAGCTTTCTTT.

CDR3 amino acids: CASSLAGFKSYNEQFF. The DNA for the CDR3 is TGTGCCAGCAGCCTAGCGGGGTTCAAGTCCTACAATGAGCAGTTCTTC. The V call is TRBV5-6, the J call TRBJ2-1, with 9 positions matching TRBD2. Germline CDR1 and CDR2: SGHDT and YYEEEE. This CDR3 region has 16 residues. With V trimmed by 4 bases and J by 1 base, 6 bases remained unmatched.

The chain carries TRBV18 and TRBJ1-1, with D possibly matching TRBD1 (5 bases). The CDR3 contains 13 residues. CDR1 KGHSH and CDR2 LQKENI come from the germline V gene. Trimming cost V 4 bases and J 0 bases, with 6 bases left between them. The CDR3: CASSLDMNTEAFF. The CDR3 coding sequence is TGTGCCAGCTCACTGGACATGAACACTGAAGCTTTCTTT. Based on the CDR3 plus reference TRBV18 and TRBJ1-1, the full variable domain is NAGVMQNPRHLVRRRGQEARLRCSPMKGHSHVYWYRQLPEEGLKFMVYLQKENIIDESGMPKERFSAEFPKEGPSILRIQQVVRGDSAAYFCASSLDMNTEAFFGQGTRLTVV.

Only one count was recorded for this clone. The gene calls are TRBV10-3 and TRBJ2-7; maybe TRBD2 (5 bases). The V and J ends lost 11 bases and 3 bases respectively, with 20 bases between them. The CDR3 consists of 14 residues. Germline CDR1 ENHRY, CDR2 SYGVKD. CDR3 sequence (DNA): TGTGCCTCGGGGAAATTTGTGGGGAACTACGAGCAGTACTTC. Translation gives CASGKFVGNYEQYF.

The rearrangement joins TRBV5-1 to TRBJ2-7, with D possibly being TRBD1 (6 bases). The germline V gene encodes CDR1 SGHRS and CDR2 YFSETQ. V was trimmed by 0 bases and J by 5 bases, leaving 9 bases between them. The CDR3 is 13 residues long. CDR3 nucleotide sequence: TGCGCCAGCAGCTTGGGGACAGCGAACGAGCAGTACTTC. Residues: CASSLGTANEQYF.

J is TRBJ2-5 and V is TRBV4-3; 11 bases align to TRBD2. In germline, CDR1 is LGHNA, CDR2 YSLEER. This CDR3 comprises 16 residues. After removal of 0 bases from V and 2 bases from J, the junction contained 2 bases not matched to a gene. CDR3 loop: CASSQEIAGGQETQYF. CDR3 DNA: TGCGCCAGCAGCCAAGAGATAGCGGGAGGGCAAGAGACCCAGTACTTC.

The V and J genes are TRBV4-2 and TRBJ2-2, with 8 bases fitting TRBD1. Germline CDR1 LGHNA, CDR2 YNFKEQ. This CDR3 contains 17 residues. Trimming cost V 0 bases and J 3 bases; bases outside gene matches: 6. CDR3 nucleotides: TGTGCCAGCAGCCAAGATCGTGGCAGGGGGCACACCGGGGAGCTGTTTTTT. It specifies CASSQDRGRGHTGELFF.

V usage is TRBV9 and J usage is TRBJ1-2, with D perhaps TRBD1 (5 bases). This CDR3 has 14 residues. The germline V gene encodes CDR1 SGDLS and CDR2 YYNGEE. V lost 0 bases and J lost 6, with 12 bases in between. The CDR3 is CASSVARWGDGYTF. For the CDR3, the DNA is TGTGCCAGCAGCGTAGCACGCTGGGGGGATGGCTACACCTTC.

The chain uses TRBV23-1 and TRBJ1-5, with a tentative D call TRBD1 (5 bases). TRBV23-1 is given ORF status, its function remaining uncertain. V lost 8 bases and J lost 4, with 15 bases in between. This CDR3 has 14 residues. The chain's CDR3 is CASDSGGRNQPQHF. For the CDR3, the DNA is TGCGCCAGCGACAGTGGAGGGAGGAATCAGCCCCAGCATTTT.

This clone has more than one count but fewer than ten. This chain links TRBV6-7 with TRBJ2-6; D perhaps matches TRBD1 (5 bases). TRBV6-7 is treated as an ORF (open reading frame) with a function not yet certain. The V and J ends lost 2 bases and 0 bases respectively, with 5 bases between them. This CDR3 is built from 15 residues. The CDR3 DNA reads TGTGCCAGCAGTTACGACAGCTCTGGGGCCAACGTCCTGACTTTC. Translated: CASSYDSSGANVLTF.

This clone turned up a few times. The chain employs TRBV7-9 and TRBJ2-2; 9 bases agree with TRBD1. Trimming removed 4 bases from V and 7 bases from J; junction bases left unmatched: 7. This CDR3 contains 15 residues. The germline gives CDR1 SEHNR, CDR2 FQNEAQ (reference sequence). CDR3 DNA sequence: TGTGCCAGCAGCTCCCGGACAGGGGACATCGGGGAGCTGTTTTTT. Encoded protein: CASSSRTGDIGELFF.

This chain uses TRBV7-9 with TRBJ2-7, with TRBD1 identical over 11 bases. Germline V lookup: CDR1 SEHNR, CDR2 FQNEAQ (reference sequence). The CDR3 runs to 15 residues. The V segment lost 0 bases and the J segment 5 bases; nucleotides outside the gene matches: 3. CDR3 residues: CASSLARTGGHEQYF. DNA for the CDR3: TGTGCCAGCAGCTTAGCCAGGACAGGGGGCCACGAGCAGTACTTC.

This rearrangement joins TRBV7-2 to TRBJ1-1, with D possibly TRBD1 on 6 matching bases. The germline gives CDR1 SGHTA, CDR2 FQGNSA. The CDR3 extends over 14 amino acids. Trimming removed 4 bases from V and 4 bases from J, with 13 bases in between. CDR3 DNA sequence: TGTGCCAGCAGCTCCACCAGGGGTTTCACTGAAGCTTTCTTT. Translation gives CASSSTRGFTEAFF.

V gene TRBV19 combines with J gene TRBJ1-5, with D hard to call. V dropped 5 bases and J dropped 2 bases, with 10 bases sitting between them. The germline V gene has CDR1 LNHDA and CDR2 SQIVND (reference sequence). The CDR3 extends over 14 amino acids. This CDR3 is CASSRGERNQPQHF. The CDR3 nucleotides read TGTGCCAGTAGTCGAGGTGAGCGCAATCAGCCCCAGCATTTT.

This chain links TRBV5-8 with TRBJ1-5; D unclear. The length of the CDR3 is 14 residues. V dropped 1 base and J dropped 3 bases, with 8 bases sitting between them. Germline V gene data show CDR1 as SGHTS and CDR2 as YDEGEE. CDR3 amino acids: CASSLFRYNQPQHF. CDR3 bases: TGTGCCAGCAGCTTGTTCAGGTACAATCAGCCCCAGCATTTT.

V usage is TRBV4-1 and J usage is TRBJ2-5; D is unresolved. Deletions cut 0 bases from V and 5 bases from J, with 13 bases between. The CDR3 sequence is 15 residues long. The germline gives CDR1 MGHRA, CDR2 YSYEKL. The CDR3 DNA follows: TGCGCCAGCAGCCAAGATCGAGGATTTGCGGAGACCCAGTACTTC. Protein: CASSQDRGFAETQYF.

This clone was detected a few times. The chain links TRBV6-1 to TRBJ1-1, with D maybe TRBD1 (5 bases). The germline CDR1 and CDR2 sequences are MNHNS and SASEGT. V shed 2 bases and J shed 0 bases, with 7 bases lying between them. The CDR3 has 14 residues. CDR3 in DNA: TGTGCCAGCAGTGAACCAGGGTTGAACACTGAAGCTTTCTTT. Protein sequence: CASSEPGLNTEAFF.

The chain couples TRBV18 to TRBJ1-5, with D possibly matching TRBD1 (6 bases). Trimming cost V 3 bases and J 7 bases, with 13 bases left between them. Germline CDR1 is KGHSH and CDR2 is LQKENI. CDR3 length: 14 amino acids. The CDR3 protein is CASSPLSGEQPQHF. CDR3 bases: TGTGCCAGCTCACCTCTTTCAGGGGAACAGCCCCAGCATTTT.

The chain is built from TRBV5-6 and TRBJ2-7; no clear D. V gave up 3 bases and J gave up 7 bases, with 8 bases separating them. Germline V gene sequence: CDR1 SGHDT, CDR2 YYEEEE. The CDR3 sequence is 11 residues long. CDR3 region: CASSSTREQYF. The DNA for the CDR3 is TGTGCCAGCAGCTCAACGCGGGAGCAGTACTTC.